The present entry profiles one T cell receptor (beta chain) with its context. Its matching antigen is unknown. The sample comes from a study of beta chain features in type 1 diabetes. As every portion of the isolated RNA was reverse transcribed, the sequencing read expressed TCRB transcripts. Assay: immunoSEQ multiplex PCR; the TCRdb copy retains only in-frame clones and omits some. The sample records 300,000 or so clones, 13% to 15% being singletons. CD45RO/CCR7/CD25/CD127/CD95/CD27 separated CD4+ naive, central memory, regulatory and stem cell-like memory cells by sorting. Purity exceeded 98% in all sorted populations. Study-level points and caveats: Patients with Type 1 diabetes showed moderately but significantly shorter TCRB CDR3s in all four CD4+ subsets. Type 1 diabetes patients had fewer VDJ junction insertions and more deletions. Any role of HLA type in TCRB rearrangement remained unresolved here.

The sequence came from a man in his thirties or forties with type 1 diabetes. The sequencing input was naive CD4+ T cells from blood.

The CDR3 spells CASVKGGLKDTEAFF. DNA of the CDR3: TGTGCCAGCGTGAAAGGGGGTCTGAAAGACACTGAAGCTTTCTTT. The genes are TRBV28 and TRBJ1-1; D perhaps matches TRBD1 (6 bases). Trimming pared 8 bases from V and 3 bases from J, leaving 19 bases between. This CDR3 has 15 residues. Germline-derived CDR1 and CDR2 are MDHEN and SYDVKM.